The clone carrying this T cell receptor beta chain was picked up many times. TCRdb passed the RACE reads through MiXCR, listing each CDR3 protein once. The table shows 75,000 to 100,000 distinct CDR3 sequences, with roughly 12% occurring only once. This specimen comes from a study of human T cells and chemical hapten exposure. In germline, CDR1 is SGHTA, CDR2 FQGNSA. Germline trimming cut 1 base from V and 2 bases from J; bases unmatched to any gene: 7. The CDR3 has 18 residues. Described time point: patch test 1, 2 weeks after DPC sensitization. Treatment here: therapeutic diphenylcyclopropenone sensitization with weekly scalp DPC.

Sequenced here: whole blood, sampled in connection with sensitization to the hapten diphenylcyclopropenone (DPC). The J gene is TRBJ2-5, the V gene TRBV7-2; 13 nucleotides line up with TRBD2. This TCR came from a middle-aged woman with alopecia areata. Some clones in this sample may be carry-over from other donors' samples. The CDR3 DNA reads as TGTGCCAGCAGCTTAGAGGGATGGACTAGCGGGGGACAAGAGACCCAGTACTTC. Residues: CASSLEGWTSGGQETQYF. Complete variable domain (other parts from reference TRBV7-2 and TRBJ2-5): GAGVSQSPSNKVTEKGKDVELRCDPISGHTALYWYRQSLGQGLEFLIYFQGNSAPDKSGLPSDRFSAERTGGSVSTLTIQRTQQEDSAVYLCASSLEGWTSGGQETQYFGPGTRLLVL.